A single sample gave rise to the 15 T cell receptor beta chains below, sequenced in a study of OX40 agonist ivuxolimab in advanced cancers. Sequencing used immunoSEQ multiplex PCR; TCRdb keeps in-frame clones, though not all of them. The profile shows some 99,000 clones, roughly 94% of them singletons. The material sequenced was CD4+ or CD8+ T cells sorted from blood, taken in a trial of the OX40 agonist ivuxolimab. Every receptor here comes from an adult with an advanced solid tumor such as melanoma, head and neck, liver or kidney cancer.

The CDR3 sequence: CASSEALGSASTDTQYF. CDR3 in DNA: TGTGCCAGCAGTGAAGCGCTGGGATCAGCTAGCACAGATACGCAGTATTTT. The chain couples TRBV6-1 to TRBJ2-3, with no clear D. Germline V gives CDR1 MNHNS, CDR2 SASEGT. V gave up 0 bases and J gave up 0 bases, with 13 bases separating them. This CDR3 region has 17 residues.

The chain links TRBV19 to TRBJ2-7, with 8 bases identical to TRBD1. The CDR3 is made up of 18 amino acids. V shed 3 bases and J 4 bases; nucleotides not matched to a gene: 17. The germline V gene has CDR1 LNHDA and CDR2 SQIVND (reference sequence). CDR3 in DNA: TGTGCCAGTAGTATTCGAGCCCCGGGGCCTAACAGGGGGTACGAGCAGTACTTC. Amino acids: CASSIRAPGPNRGYEQYF.

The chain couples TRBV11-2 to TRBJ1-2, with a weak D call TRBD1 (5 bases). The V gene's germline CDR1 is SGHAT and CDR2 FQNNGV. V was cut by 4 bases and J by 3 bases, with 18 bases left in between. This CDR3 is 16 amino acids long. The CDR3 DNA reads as TGTGCCAGCAGCTCCGACCTGGCCAGGGTTTACTATGGCTACACCTTC. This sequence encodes CASSSDLARVYYGYTF.

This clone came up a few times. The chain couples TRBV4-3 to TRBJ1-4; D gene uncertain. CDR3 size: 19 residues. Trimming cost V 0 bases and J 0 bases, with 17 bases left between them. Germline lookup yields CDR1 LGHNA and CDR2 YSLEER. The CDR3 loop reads CASSQEGRVGFATNEKLFF. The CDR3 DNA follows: TGCGCCAGCAGCCAAGAAGGAAGGGTAGGGTTTGCAACTAATGAAAAACTGTTTTTT.

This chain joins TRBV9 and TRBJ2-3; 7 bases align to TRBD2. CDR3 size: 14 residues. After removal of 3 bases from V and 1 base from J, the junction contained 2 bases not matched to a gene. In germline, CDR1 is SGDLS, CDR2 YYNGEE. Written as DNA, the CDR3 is TGTGCCAGCAGCGAGGCGGGAGGCACAGATACGCAGTATTTT. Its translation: CASSEAGGTDTQYF.

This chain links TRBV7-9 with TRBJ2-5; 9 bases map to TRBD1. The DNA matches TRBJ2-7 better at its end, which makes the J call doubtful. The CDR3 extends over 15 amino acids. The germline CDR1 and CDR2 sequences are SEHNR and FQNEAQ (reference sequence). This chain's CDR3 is CASSSRDRVGYEQYF. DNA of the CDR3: TGTGCCAGCAGCTCTCGGGACAGGGTGGGATACGAGCAGTACTTC.

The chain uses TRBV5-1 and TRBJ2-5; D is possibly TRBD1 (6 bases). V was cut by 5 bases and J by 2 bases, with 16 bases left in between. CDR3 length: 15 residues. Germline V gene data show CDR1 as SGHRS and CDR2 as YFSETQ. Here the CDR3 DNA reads TGCGCCAGCAGGGCAGGGGTCTTAACTCAAGAGACCCAGTACTTC. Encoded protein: CASRAGVLTQETQYF.

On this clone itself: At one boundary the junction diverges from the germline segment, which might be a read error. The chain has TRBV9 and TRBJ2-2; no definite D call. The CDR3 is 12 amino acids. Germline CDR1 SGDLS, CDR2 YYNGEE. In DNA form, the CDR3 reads TGTGCCAGCAGCGGGAACAGCGGGGAGCTGTTTTTT. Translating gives CASSGNSGELFF. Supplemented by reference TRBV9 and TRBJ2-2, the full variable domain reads DSGVTQTPKHLITATGQRVTLRCSPRSGDLSVYWYQQSLDQGLQFLIQYYNGEERAKGNILERFSAQQFPDLHSELNLSSLELGDSALYFCASSGNSGELFFGEGSRLTVL.

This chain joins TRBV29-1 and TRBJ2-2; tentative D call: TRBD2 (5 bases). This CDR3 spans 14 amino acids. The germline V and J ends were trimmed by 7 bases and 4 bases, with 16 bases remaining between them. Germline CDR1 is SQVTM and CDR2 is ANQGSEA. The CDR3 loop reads CSARHLSGTGELFF. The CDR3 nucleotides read TGCAGCGCAAGGCACCTCAGCGGCACCGGGGAGCTGTTTTTT.

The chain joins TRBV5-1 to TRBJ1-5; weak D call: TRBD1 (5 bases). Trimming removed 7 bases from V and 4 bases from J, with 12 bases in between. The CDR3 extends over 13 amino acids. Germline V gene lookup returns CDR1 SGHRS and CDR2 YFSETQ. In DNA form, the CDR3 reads TGCGCCAGCGCGGAGGGGCCAAATCAGCCCCAGCATTTT. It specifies CASAEGPNQPQHF. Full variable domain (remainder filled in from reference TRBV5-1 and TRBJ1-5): KAGVTQTPRYLIKTRGQQVTLSCSPISGHRSVSWYQQTPGQGLQFLFEYFSETQRNKGNFPGRFSGRQFSNSRSEMNVSTLELGDSALYLCASAEGPNQPQHFGDGTRLSIL.

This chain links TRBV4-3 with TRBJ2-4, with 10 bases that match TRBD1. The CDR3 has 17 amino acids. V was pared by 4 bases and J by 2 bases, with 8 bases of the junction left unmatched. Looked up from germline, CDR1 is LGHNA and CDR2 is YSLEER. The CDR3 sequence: CASSRGQGGGSKNIQYF. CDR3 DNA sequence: TGCGCCAGCAGCCGTGGACAGGGGGGCGGCTCCAAAAACATTCAGTACTTC.

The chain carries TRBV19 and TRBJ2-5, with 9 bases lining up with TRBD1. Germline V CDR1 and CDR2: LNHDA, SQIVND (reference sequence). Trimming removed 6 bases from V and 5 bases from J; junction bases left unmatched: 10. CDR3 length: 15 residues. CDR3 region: CASRPGQGTWETQYF. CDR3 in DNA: TGTGCCAGTAGACCGGGACAGGGTACGTGGGAGACCCAGTACTTC.

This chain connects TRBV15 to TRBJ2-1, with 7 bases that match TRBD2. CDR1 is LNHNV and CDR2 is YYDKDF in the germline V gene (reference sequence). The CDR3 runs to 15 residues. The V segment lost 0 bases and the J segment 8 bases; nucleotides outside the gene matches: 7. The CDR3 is CATSRDPGGFDEQFF. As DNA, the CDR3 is TGTGCCACCAGCAGAGATCCCGGGGGGTTTGATGAGCAGTTCTTC.

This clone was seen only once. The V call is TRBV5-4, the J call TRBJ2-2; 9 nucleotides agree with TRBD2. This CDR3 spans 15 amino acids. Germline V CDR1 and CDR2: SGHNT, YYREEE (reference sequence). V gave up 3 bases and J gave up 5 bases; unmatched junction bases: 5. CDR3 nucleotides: TGTGCCAGCAGCTCGGCGGGGGGGCGGACCGGGGAGCTGTTTTTT. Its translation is CASSSAGGRTGELFF.

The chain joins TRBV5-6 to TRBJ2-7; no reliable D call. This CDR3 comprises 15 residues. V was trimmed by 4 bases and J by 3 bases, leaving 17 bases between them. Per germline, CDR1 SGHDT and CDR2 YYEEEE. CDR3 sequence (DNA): TGTGCCAGCAGCCCGGGTGGTCGATGGGGCTACGAGCAGTACTTC. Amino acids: CASSPGGRWGYEQYF.